These T cell receptor beta chains were read from a single sample in a study of cytomegalovirus exposure and HLA in healthy donors. Produced via immunoSEQ multiplex PCR; TCRdb's table is partial and in-frame only. This table has roughly 160,000 clones, more than 80% appearing once. Sequencing was done on a sample of PBMCs. These receptors were collected from a male donor in good health and CMV-seronegative. Each CDR3 is given with its conserved first and last residue. The D gene is left open where the match is weak. Expanded clones are given a class, and other clones once, few, many or no size at all.

-,13,TRBJ1-1,-,TRBV5-4,TGTGCCAGCAGCCTGACAGTGAACACTGAAGCTTTCTTT,CASSLTVNTEAFF
once,8,TRBJ1-2,-,TRBV27,TGTTGGGGCGTTGGCTACACCTTC,CWGVGYTF
-,16,TRBJ2-3,-,TRBV25-1,TGTGCCAGCAGCCCGGTTCTGGAGCTTGGGACAGATACGCAGTATTTT,CASSPVLELGTDTQYF
once,18,TRBJ2-1,TRBD2,TRBV7-3,TGTGCCAGCAGCTTAATTCGTTGGACTAGCGGGGCCGACAATGAGCAGTTCTTC,CASSLIRWTSGADNEQFF
-,13,TRBJ2-7,TRBD2,TRBV6-1,TGTGCCACCGTCTCAAGCGGGGTATACGAGCAGCACTTC,CATVSSGVYEQHF
-,14,TRBJ1-1,TRBD1,TRBV6-4,TGTGCCAGCAGTGACTCAGGGACAGTCACTGAAGCTTTCTTT,CASSDSGTVTEAFF
-,15,TRBJ2-7,TRBD1,TRBV4-3,TGCGCCAGCAGCCAAGCGGACAGGGGACCCTACGAGCAGTACTTC,CASSQADRGPYEQYF
-,15,TRBJ2-3,-,TRBV5-1,TGCGCCAGCAGCCAGGGGACGGGGAACACAGATACGCAGTATTTT,CASSQGTGNTDTQYF
-,13,TRBJ1-2,TRBD1,TRBV6-5,TGTGCCAGCAGTAACAGGGGGAACTATGGCTACACCTTC,CASSNRGNYGYTF
-,15,TRBJ2-5,TRBD1,TRBV9,TGTGCCAGCAGTGCCCCGACAGGGGGCCGGGAGACCCAGTACTTC,CASSAPTGGRETQYF